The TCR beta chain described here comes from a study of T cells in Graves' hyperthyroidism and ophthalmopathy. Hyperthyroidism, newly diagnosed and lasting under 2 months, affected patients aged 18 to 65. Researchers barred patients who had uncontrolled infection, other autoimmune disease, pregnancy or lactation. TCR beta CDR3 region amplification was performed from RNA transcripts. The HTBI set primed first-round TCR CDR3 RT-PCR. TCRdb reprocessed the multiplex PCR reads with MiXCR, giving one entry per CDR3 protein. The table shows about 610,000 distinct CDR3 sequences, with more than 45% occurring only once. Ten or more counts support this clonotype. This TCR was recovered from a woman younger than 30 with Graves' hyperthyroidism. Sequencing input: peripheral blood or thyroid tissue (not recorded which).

DNA for the CDR3: TGCAGTGCTAGACAGACTAGCGGGAGCTCCTACGAGCAGTACTTC. Amino acids: CSARQTSGSSYEQYF. The V call is TRBV20-1, the J call TRBJ2-7, with 12 bases lining up with TRBD2. The CDR3 is 15 residues long. Losses at the gene ends were 2 bases for V and 0 bases for J; bases not matched to a gene: 2. Germline assignment: CDR1 DFQATT and CDR2 SNEGSKA (reference sequence).